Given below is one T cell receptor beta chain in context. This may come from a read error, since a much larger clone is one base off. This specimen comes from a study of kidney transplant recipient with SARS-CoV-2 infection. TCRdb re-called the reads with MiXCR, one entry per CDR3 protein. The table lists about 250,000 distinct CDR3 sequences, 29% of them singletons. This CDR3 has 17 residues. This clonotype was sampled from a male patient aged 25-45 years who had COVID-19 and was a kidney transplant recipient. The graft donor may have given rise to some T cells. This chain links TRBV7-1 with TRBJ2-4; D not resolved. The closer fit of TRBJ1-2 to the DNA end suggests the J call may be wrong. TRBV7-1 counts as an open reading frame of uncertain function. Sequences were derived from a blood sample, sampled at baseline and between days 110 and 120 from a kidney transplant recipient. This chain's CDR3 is CASSQCDHEGKTYSYTF. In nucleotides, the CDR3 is TGTGCCAGCAGCCAGTGCGATCACGAGGGAAAGACCTATAGCTACACCTTC.